Described below is a single T cell receptor (beta chain) sequence and its context. The sample is drawn from a study of blood T cell repertoires in COVID-19. The CDR3 sequence is 13 residues long. Trimming shortened V by 3 bases and J by 5 bases, and 7 bases separated the two germline ends. TCRdb's copy holds only in-frame clones and misses some; the assay was immunoSEQ multiplex PCR. The repertoire consists of over 50,000 clones, with around 85% occurring once and the leading ten covering 5% to 6%. The rearrangement links TRBV12-3 or TRBV12-4 to TRBJ2-2; a weak D match, TRBD2 (6 bases). Source material: peripheral blood. The TCR sequence derives from a man aged 65 to 79 with acute or convalescent COVID-19. The CDR3 DNA reads TGTGCCAGCAGTTTTGGGGGGACCGGGGAGCTGTTTTTT. Its translation: CASSFGGTGELFF.